One sample yielded the 19 T cell receptor beta chains listed below, sequenced in a study of cytomegalovirus exposure and HLA in healthy donors. PCR amplification relied on 60 Vbeta primers (plus 13 Jbeta primers). TCRdb keeps only in-frame clones here, not all; method: immunoSEQ multiplex PCR. The table shows under 200,000 clones, with around four fifths occurring only once. Sequencing input: PBMCs. These receptors originate from a woman between 25 and 40 years old in good health and CMV-seronegative.

On this clone itself: This sample also contains other DNA sequences that code for the same CDR3. The V call is TRBV2, the J call TRBJ2-7; D ambiguous. CDR1 is SNHLY, CDR2 FYNNEI, per germline. This CDR3 spans 12 amino acids. The V end was cut by 6 bases, the J end by 3 bases, with 9 bases between. This CDR3 reads CASRGLVYEQYF. The CDR3 nucleotides read TGTGCCAGCAGGGGTCTAGTCTACGAGCAGTACTTC.

The CDR3 bases are TGTGCCAGCAGTTCCTCGGACAGGGCGAGGACTGAAGCTTTCTTT. Translating gives CASSSSDRARTEAFF. The chain joins TRBV6-5 to TRBJ1-1; 8 bases are a match to TRBD1. Germline-derived CDR1 and CDR2 are MNHEY and SVGAGI. The J segment lost 5 bases and the V segment lost 4 bases, leaving 9 bases of the junction unmatched. The CDR3 has 15 amino acids.

The J gene is TRBJ2-5, the V gene TRBV9, with D tentatively TRBD1 (6 bases). The CDR3 is 14 residues long. Germline V gene data show CDR1 as SGDLS and CDR2 as YYNGEE. The ends were cut back, 1 base at V and 5 bases at J, with 12 bases in the middle. The DNA for the CDR3 is TGTGCCAGCAGCGTAAGAGGGGGAATGGAGACCCAGTACTTC. It is translated as CASSVRGGMETQYF.

The V and J genes are TRBV2 and TRBJ2-2; 8 positions agree with TRBD2. CDR1 is SNHLY, CDR2 FYNNEI, per germline. Trimming cost V 8 bases and J 4 bases; bases outside gene matches: 15. The CDR3 runs to 17 residues. The chain's CDR3 is CASLGGGRSFGTGELFF. Written as DNA, the CDR3 is TGTGCCAGCCTGGGCGGGGGGCGGTCGTTCGGCACCGGGGAGCTGTTTTTT.

This clone was detected only once. The chain joins TRBV27 to TRBJ1-2; a possible D gene is TRBD1 (6 bases). Germline assignment: CDR1 MNHEY and CDR2 SMNVEV (reference sequence). V shed 3 bases and J shed 8 bases, with 13 bases lying between them. CDR3 length: 13 residues. The CDR3 protein is CASSFYRAGGYTF. In nucleotides, the CDR3 is TGTGCCAGCAGTTTCTACAGGGCCGGGGGCTACACCTTC.

V gene TRBV5-4 combines with J gene TRBJ1-2; 8 bases align to TRBD1. Germline lookup yields CDR1 SGHNT and CDR2 YYREEE (reference sequence). Trimming at V came to 4 bases and at J to 10 bases, leaving 12 bases not matched to a gene. There are 14 residues in the CDR3. This chain's CDR3 is CASSPPTGANDYTF. For the CDR3, the DNA is TGTGCCAGCAGCCCCCCGACAGGGGCGAACGACTACACCTTC.

In this sample, this clone turned up a few times. DNA for the CDR3: TGTGCCAGCTCACCACGCAGGGACTCTGGAAACACCATATATTTT. Protein sequence: CASSPRRDSGNTIYF. The J gene is TRBJ1-3, the V gene TRBV18; D possibly corresponds to TRBD1 (5 bases). V was shortened by 1 base and J by 0 bases, with 7 bases between the two germline ends. This CDR3 has 15 residues. The germline V gene encodes CDR1 KGHSH and CDR2 LQKENI.

This clone was seen more than once but under ten times. This chain uses TRBV7-9 with TRBJ1-6; tentatively, D is TRBD1 (5 bases). The germline CDR1 and CDR2 sequences are SEHNR and FQNEAQ (reference sequence). The CDR3 is 15 residues long. V was shortened by 7 bases and J by 4 bases, with 14 bases between the two germline ends. The CDR3 DNA reads as TGTGCCAGCACCGCGGCGGGACCGTATAATTCACCCCTCCACTTT. As protein: CASTAAGPYNSPLHF.

The chain links TRBV30 to TRBJ2-5; D not certain. This CDR3 spans 12 amino acids. CDR1 is GTSNPN, CDR2 SVGIG, per germline (reference sequence). Trimming took 3 bases from V and 5 from J, leaving 10 bases between them. This CDR3 reads CAWSSVAETQYF. As DNA, the CDR3 is TGTGCCTGGAGCTCGGTCGCCGAGACCCAGTACTTC.

The rearrangement joins TRBV7-8 to TRBJ2-2; TRBD2 matches at 9 bases. Germline trimming cut 3 bases from V and 6 bases from J; bases unmatched to any gene: 5. Germline CDR1 is SGHVS and CDR2 is FQNEAQ. The CDR3 loop spans 15 amino acids. CDR3 nucleotides: TGTGCCAGCAGCTTTCTAGCGGGGATAGCCGGGGAGCTGTTTTTT. Translation: CASSFLAGIAGELFF.

The V and J genes are TRBV2 and TRBJ1-4, with TRBD1 matching over 7 bases. This CDR3 region has 13 residues. V lost 11 bases and J lost 5; bases outside the gene matches: 8. Germline V gives CDR1 SNHLY, CDR2 FYNNEI. CDR3 protein: CASTGQRNEKLFF. The DNA for the CDR3 is TGTGCCTCGACAGGGCAGAGGAATGAAAAACTGTTTTTT.

This clone was seen only once. V usage is TRBV5-1 and J usage is TRBJ1-2, with D hard to call. Trimming shortened V by 4 bases and J by 4 bases, and 14 bases separated the two germline ends. Germline CDR1 SGHRS, CDR2 YFSETQ. This CDR3 contains 14 residues. The CDR3 DNA sequence: TGCGCCAGCAGCCTGCCGAGCCCTTTCTATGGCTACACCTTC. As protein: CASSLPSPFYGYTF.

The CDR3 sequence is CASSPDGISYGYTF. CDR3 in DNA: TGCGCCAGCAGCCCGGACGGGATTAGCTATGGCTACACCTTC. This sequence joins TRBV5-1 and TRBJ1-2; D gene ambiguous. The ends were cut back, 4 bases at V and 4 bases at J, with 14 bases in the middle. Looked up from germline, CDR1 is SGHRS and CDR2 is YFSETQ. The CDR3 has 14 residues.

This clone was observed at least ten times. The rearrangement uses TRBV5-1 and TRBJ2-7; 12 positions match TRBD1. The CDR3 extends over 15 amino acids. Germline V lookup: CDR1 SGHRS, CDR2 YFSETQ. Trimming at V came to 4 bases and at J to 5 bases, leaving 7 bases not matched to a gene. The CDR3 spells CASSIGTGGRNEQYF. CDR3 DNA: TGCGCCAGCAGCATAGGGACAGGGGGCAGGAACGAGCAGTACTTC.

CDR3 sequence (DNA): TGTGCCAGCAGCCCAGATCCTGGAAACACCATATATTTT. It yields the protein CASSPDPGNTIYF. V is TRBV7-2 and J is TRBJ1-3, with D uncertain. This CDR3 contains 13 residues. Germline V gene sequence: CDR1 SGHTA, CDR2 FQGNSA. V gave up 5 bases and J gave up 2 bases, with 7 bases separating them.

V usage is TRBV30 and J usage is TRBJ2-7; TRBD1 agrees at 10 bases. CDR1 is GTSNPN and CDR2 is SVGIG in the germline V gene (reference sequence). Losses at the gene ends were 5 bases for V and 3 bases for J; bases not matched to a gene: 7. CDR3 length: 14 residues. This CDR3 reads CAWRIGTGDYEQYF. In nucleotides, the CDR3 is TGTGCCTGGCGGATCGGGACAGGGGACTACGAGCAGTACTTC. Looking up the rest from reference TRBV30 and TRBJ2-7 gives the full variable domain: SQTIHQWPATLVQPVGSPLSLECTVEGTSNPNLYWYRQAAGRGLQLLFYSVGIGQISSEVPQNLSASRPQDRQFILSSKKLLLSDSGFYLCAWRIGTGDYEQYFGPGTRLTVT.

The CDR3 loop reads CASSPSGLAGRNEQFF. CDR3 bases: TGTGCCAGCTCACCATCCGGACTAGCGGGGCGCAATGAGCAGTTCTTC. V gene TRBV18 combines with J gene TRBJ2-1; 12 bases fit TRBD2. Trimming cost V 2 bases and J 6 bases; bases outside gene matches: 5. The germline gives CDR1 KGHSH, CDR2 LQKENI. The CDR3 is 16 amino acids.

The chain recombines TRBV2 with TRBJ2-3; D remains unclear. The ends were cut back, 10 bases at V and 3 bases at J, with 17 bases in the middle. This CDR3 comprises 14 residues. Germline CDR1 is SNHLY and CDR2 is FYNNEI. CDR3 coding DNA: TGTGCCACCCCCATTAAGGAGCGTACAGATACGCAGTATTTT. Translated: CATPIKERTDTQYF.

CDR3 sequence reads: CATSSARGDTQYF. CDR3 coding DNA: TGTGCCACCAGCAGCGCCAGGGGAGATACGCAGTATTTT. The gene calls are TRBV15 and TRBJ2-3; TRBD1 is a possible D gene (6 bases). CDR1 and CDR2 (germline): LNHNV, YYDKDF (reference sequence). The CDR3 covers 13 residues. V lost 3 bases to trimming and J lost 5 bases, with 9 bases between them.